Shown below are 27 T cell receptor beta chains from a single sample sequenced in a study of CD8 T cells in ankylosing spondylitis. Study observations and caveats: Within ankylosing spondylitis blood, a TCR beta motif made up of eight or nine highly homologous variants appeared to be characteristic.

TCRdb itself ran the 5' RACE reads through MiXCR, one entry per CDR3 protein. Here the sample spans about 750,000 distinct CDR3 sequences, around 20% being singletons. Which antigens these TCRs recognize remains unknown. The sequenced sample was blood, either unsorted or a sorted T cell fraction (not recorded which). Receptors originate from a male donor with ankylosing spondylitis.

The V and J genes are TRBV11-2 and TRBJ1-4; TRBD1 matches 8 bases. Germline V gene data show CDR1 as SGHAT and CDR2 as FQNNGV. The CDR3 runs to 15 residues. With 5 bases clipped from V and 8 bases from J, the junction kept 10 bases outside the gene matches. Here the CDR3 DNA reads TGTGCCAGCAGCGACTGGACAGGGTCGGGGGAAAAACTGTTTTTT. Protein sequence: CASSDWTGSGEKLFF.

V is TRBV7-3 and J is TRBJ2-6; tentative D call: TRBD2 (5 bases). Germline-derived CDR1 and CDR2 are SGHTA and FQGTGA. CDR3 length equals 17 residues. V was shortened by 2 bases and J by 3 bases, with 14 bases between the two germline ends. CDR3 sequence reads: CASSLGRSGSGANVLTF. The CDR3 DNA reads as TGTGCCAGCAGCTTAGGTCGGTCGGGAAGTGGGGCCAACGTCCTGACTTTC.

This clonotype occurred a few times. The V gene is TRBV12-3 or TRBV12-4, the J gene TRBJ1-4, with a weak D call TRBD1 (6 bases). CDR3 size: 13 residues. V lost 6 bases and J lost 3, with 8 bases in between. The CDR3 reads CASREGANEKLFF. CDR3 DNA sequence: TGTGCCAGCAGGGAGGGGGCTAATGAAAAACTGTTTTTT.

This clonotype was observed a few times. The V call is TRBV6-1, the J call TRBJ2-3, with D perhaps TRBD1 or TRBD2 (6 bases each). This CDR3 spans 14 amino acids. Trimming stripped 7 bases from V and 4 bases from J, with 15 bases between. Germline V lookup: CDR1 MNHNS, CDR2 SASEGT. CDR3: CASIPLGGADTQYF. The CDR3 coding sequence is TGTGCCAGCATCCCCCTGGGGGGCGCAGATACGCAGTATTTT.

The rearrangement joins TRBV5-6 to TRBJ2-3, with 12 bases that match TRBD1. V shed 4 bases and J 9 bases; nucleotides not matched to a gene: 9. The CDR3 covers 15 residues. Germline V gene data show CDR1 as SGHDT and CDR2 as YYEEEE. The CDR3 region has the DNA TGTGCCAGCAGCCCGGGACAGGGGGCGCCAAGGACGCAGTATTTT. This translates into CASSPGQGAPRTQYF. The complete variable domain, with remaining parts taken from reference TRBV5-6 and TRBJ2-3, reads DAGVTQSPTHLIKTRGQQVTLRCSPKSGHDTVSWYQQALGQGPQFIFQYYEEEERQRGNFPDRFSGHQFPNYSSELNVNALLLGDSALYLCASSPGQGAPRTQYFGPGTRLTVL.

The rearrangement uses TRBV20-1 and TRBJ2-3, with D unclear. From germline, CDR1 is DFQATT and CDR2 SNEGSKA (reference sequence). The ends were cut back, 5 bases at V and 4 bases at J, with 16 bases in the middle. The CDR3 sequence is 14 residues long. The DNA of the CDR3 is TGCAGTGCTCCGCCAGGTATCAACCCAGATACGCAGTATTTT. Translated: CSAPPGINPDTQYF.

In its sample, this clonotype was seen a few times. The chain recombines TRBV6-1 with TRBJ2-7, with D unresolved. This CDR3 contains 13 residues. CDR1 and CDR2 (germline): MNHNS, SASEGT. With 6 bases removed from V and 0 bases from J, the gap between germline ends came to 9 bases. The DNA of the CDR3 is TGTGCCAGCAGACGACCCAGCTCCTACGAGCAGTACTTC. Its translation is CASRRPSSYEQYF.

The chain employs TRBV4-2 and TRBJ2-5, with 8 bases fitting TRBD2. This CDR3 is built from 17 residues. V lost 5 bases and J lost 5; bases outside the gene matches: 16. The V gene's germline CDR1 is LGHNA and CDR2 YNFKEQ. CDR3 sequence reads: CASSTSSGPREGETQYF. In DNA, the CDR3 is TGTGCCAGCAGCACCTCTAGCGGTCCCCGGGAGGGGGAGACCCAGTACTTC.

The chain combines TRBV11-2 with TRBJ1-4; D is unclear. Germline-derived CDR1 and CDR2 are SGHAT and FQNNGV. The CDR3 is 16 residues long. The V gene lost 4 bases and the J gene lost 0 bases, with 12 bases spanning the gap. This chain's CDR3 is CASSSGIIATNEKLFF. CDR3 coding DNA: TGTGCCAGCAGCTCCGGAATTATTGCAACTAATGAAAAACTGTTTTTT. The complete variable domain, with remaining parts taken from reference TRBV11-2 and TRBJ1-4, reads EAGVAQSPRYKIIEKRQSVAFWCNPISGHATLYWYQQILGQGPKLLIQFQNNGVVDDSQLPKDRFSAERLKGVDSTLKIQPAKLEDSAVYLCASSSGIIATNEKLFFGSGTQLSVL.

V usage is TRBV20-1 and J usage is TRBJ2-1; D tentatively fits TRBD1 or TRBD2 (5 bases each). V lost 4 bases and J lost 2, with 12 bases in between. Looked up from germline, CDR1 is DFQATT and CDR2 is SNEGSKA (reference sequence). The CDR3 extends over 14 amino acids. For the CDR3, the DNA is TGCAGTGCTATCCGGGACGGCACCTACAATGAGCAGTTCTTC. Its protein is CSAIRDGTYNEQFF.

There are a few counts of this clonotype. The CDR3 loop is CAIRPGQSYEQYF. CDR3 coding DNA: TGTGCCATCAGGCCGGGACAGTCCTACGAGCAGTACTTC. The chain links TRBV10-3 to TRBJ2-7; 7 bases are shared with TRBD1. V lost 6 bases and J lost 1; bases outside the gene matches: 3. The CDR3 contains 13 residues. Germline V gene data show CDR1 as ENHRY and CDR2 as SYGVKD.

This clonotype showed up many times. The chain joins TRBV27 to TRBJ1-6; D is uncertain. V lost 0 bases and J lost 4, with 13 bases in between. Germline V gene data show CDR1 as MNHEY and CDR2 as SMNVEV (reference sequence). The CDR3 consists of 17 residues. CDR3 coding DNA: TGTGCCAGCAGTTTATCGGCCATGTATATATATAATTCACCCCTCCACTTT. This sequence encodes CASSLSAMYIYNSPLHF.

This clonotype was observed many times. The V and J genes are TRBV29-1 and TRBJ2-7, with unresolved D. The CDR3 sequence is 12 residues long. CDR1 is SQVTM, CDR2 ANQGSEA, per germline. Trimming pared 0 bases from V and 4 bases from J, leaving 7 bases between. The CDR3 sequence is CSVEDQGYEQYF. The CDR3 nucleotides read TGCAGCGTTGAAGATCAAGGGTACGAGCAGTACTTC.

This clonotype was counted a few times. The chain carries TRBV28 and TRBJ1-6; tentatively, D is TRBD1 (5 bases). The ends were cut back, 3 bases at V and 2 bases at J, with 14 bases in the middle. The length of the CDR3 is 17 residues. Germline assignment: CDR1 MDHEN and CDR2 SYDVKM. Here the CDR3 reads CASSLLPTGAYNSPLHF. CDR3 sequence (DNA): TGTGCCAGCAGTTTGCTCCCCACGGGGGCCTATAATTCACCCCTCCACTTT.

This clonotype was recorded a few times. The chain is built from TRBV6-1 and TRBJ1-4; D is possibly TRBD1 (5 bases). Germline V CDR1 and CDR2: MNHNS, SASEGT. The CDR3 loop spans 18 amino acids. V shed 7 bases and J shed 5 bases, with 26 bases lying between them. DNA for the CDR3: TGTGCCAGCACCTTACGCACGGGACCGGGATTACAAAATGAAAAACTGTTTTTT. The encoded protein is CASTLRTGPGLQNEKLFF.

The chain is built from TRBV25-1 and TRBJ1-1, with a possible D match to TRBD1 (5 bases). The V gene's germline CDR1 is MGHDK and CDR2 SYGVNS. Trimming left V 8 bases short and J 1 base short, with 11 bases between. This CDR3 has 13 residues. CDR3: CASDQGGNTEAFF. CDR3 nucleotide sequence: TGTGCCAGCGATCAGGGAGGGAACACTGAAGCTTTCTTT.

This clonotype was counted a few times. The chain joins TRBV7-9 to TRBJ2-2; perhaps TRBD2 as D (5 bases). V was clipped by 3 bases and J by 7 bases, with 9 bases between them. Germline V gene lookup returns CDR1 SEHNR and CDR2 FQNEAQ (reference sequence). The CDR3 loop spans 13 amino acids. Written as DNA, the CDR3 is TGTGCCAGCAGCTTTCTCGGGAACGGGGAGCTGTTTTTT. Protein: CASSFLGNGELFF.

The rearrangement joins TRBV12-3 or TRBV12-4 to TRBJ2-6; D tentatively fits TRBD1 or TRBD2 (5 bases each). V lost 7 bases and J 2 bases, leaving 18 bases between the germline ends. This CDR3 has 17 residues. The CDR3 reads CASTSSRGSPGANVLTF. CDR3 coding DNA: TGTGCCAGCACCTCATCCCGGGGCTCCCCTGGGGCCAACGTCCTGACTTTC.

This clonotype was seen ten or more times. CDR3 sequence (DNA): TGTGCCATCAGTGCCCGGGACAGGGCCTACAATGAGCAGTTCTTC. It encodes CAISARDRAYNEQFF. This chain connects TRBV10-3 to TRBJ2-1, with 9 bases fitting TRBD1. Trimming cost V 4 bases and J 2 bases; bases outside gene matches: 3. The germline gives CDR1 ENHRY, CDR2 SYGVKD. CDR3 length equals 15 residues.

The CDR3 here is CASRTSGNEQFF. In DNA form, the CDR3 reads TGTGCCAGCAGGACTAGCGGGAATGAGCAGTTCTTC. The V and J genes are TRBV2 and TRBJ2-1; the match to TRBD2 covers 10 bases. V lost 6 bases and J lost 7; bases outside the gene matches: 0. Germline CDR1 reads SNHLY; CDR2 reads FYNNEI. CDR3 size: 12 residues.

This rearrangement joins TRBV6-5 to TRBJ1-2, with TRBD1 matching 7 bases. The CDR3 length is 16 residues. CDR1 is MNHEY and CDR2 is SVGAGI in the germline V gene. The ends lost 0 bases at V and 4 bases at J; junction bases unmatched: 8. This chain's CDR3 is CASSYSSQGISYGYTF. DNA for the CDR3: TGTGCCAGCAGTTACTCGTCACAGGGGATCTCCTATGGCTACACCTTC.

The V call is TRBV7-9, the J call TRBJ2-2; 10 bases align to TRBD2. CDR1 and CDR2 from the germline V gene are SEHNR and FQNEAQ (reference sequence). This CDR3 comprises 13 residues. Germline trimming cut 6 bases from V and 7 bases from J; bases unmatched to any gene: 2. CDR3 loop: CASSTSGNGELFF. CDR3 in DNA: TGTGCCAGCAGTACTAGCGGGAACGGGGAGCTGTTTTTT.

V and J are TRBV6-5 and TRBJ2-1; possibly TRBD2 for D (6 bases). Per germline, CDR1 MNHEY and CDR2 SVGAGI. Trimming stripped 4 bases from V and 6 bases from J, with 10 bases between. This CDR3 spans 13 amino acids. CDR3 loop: CASSSSTSNEQFF. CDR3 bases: TGTGCCAGCAGTTCATCGACTAGCAATGAGCAGTTCTTC.

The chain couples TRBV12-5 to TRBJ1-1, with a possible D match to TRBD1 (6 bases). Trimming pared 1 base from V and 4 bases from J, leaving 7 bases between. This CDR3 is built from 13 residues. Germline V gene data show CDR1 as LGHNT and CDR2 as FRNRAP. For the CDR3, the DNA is TGTGCTAGTGGTTTGGACAGGGTCACTGAAGCTTTCTTT. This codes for CASGLDRVTEAFF. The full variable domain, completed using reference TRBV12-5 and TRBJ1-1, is DARVTQTPRHKVTEMGQEVTMRCQPILGHNTVFWYRQTMMQGLELLAYFRNRAPLDDSGMPKDRFSAEMPDATLATLKIQPSEPRDSAVYFCASGLDRVTEAFFGQGTRLTVV.

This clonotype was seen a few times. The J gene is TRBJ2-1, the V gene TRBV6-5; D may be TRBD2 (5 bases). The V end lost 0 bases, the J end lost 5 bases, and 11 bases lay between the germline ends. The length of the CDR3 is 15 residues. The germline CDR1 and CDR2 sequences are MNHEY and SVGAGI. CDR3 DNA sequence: TGTGCCAGCAGTTACTCCTCGACCGGGAACAATGAGCAGTTCTTC. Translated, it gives CASSYSSTGNNEQFF.

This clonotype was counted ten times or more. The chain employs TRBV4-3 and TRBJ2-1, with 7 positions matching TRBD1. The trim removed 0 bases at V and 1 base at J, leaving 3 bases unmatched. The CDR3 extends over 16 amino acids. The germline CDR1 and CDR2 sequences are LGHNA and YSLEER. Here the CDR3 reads CASSQDLRGSYNEQFF. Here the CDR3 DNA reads TGCGCCAGCAGCCAAGATCTCAGGGGGTCCTACAATGAGCAGTTCTTC.

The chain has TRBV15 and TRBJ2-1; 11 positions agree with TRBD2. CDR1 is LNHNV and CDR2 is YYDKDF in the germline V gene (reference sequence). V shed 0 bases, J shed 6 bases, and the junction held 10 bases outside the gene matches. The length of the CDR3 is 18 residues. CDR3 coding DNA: TGTGCCACCAGCAGAGACCCACGCAAACTAGCGGGGGTCAATGAGCAGTTCTTC. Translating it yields CATSRDPRKLAGVNEQFF.